The next 19 T cell receptor beta chains were all read from a single sample in a study of CD8 T cells in ankylosing spondylitis. From the 5' RACE reads, TCRdb called clonotypes with MiXCR, one entry per CDR3 protein. This sample has more than 300,000 distinct CDR3 sequences, with around a tenth found just once. What was sequenced was blood, either unsorted or a sorted T cell fraction (not recorded which). The receptors derive from a female donor with ankylosing spondylitis or in good health (not recorded which).

J is TRBJ1-4 and V is TRBV2; D not certain. CDR3 size: 13 residues. CDR1 is SNHLY, CDR2 FYNNEI, per germline. With 7 bases removed from V and 6 bases from J, the gap between germline ends came to 12 bases. CDR3 loop: CASKRSLDEKLFF. DNA of the CDR3: TGTGCCAGCAAGAGGAGCTTGGATGAAAAACTGTTTTTT.

CDR3 DNA sequence: TGTGCCAGTCTTACCTCTTCGGGGGAGACCCAGTACTTC. It encodes CASLTSSGETQYF. J is TRBJ2-5 and V is TRBV18; a possible D gene is TRBD2 (5 bases). This CDR3 is built from 13 residues. Trimming shortened V by 9 bases and J by 5 bases, and 16 bases separated the two germline ends. Germline assignment: CDR1 KGHSH and CDR2 LQKENI.

In its sample, this clonotype was seen many times. V is TRBV28 and J is TRBJ2-4; 9 bases line up with TRBD1. Germline V CDR1 and CDR2: MDHEN, SYDVKM. The CDR3 has 16 amino acids. The ends lost 7 bases at V and 2 bases at J; junction bases unmatched: 9. DNA of the CDR3: TGTGCCAGCATCCCTGGACAGGGGTTTACCAAAAACATTCAGTACTTC. It codes for CASIPGQGFTKNIQYF.

On this clonotype: This may stem from a read error, because a much larger clone lies one nucleotide away. The chain uses TRBV7-2 and TRBJ2-3; the D gene is possibly TRBD1 (6 bases). This CDR3 has 13 amino acids. Looked up from germline, CDR1 is SGHTA and CDR2 is FQGNSA. The CDR3 DNA reads TGTGCCAGCAGCCCGCAGGGGTGGGATACGCCGTATTTT. Translated: CASSPQGWDTPYF.

At least ten counts were recorded for this clonotype. CDR3 in DNA: TGCGCCAGCAGTGGGGGCATCCGGGACACTGAAGCTTTCTTT. The encoded protein is CASSGGIRDTEAFF. The chain carries TRBV10-2 and TRBJ1-1; D is possibly TRBD1 (5 bases). Trimming stripped 4 bases from V and 3 bases from J, with 12 bases between. The germline V gene has CDR1 WSHSY and CDR2 SAAADI. The CDR3 length is 14 residues.

The chain joins TRBV27 to TRBJ2-3, with a possible D match to TRBD2 (6 bases). Germline CDR1 and CDR2: MNHEY and SMNVEV (reference sequence). This CDR3 is built from 16 residues. The CDR3 DNA reads TGTTCCAAGAGGGGAGGCGGGGCTACTAGCACAGATACGCAGTATTTT. Protein: CSKRGGGATSTDTQYF.

This clonotype has a count of ten or more. This chain connects TRBV20-1 to TRBJ1-2; 8 bases align to TRBD1. Germline V gene data show CDR1 as DFQATT and CDR2 as SNEGSKA (reference sequence). CDR3 length: 13 amino acids. The V and J ends lost 6 bases and 3 bases, in that order; junction bases with no gene match: 6. The DNA of the CDR3 is TGCAGTGCCACCGGGACAGGAGACTATGGCTACACCTTC. It specifies CSATGTGDYGYTF.

The gene calls are TRBV5-1 and TRBJ1-2; 7 positions match TRBD1. Per germline, CDR1 SGHRS and CDR2 YFSETQ. V was clipped by 4 bases and J by 7 bases; unmatched bases: 13. This CDR3 has 15 residues. This chain's CDR3 is CASSQTKQGRSGYTF. CDR3 nucleotide sequence: TGCGCCAGCAGCCAGACGAAACAGGGGCGAAGTGGCTACACCTTC.

This clonotype was detected many times. V gene TRBV28 combines with J gene TRBJ2-3, with 7 bases lining up with TRBD2. The germline V gene encodes CDR1 MDHEN and CDR2 SYDVKM. V was clipped by 2 bases and J by 7 bases; unmatched bases: 9. The CDR3 extends over 15 amino acids. The CDR3 DNA is TGTGCCAGCAGTTTAGGAGGGAACGGGAGGAATACGCAGTATTTT. This gives the protein CASSLGGNGRNTQYF.

This clonotype has ten or more counts. This rearrangement joins TRBV6-5 to TRBJ1-1; possibly TRBD1 for D (6 bases). This CDR3 is 11 amino acids long. Trimming took 8 bases from V and 7 from J, leaving 11 bases between them. Germline V gene data show CDR1 as MNHEY and CDR2 as SVGAGI. DNA for the CDR3: TGTGCCAGCGGTAGGGGGGGTGAAGCTTTCTTT. It encodes CASGRGGEAFF.

This clonotype came up many times. The rearrangement uses TRBV5-1 and TRBJ1-1, with D unresolved. The CDR3 is made up of 16 amino acids. CDR1 SGHRS and CDR2 YFSETQ come from the germline V gene. V gave up 0 bases and J gave up 5 bases, with 17 bases separating them. CDR3 sequence reads: CASSLGSSRIGTEAFF. The DNA of the CDR3 is TGCGCCAGCAGCTTGGGGTCGAGCAGGATTGGGACTGAAGCTTTCTTT.

This clonotype showed up just a few times. The chain employs TRBV14 and TRBJ1-2; no definite D call. The ends were cut back, 1 base at V and 0 bases at J, with 12 bases in the middle. CDR3 length equals 16 residues. The germline V gene has CDR1 SGHDN and CDR2 FVKESK. The CDR3 loop reads CASSQGAGRANYGYTF. The CDR3 DNA is TGTGCCAGCAGCCAAGGGGCAGGCCGAGCTAACTATGGCTACACCTTC.

This clonotype has more than one count but fewer than ten. The J gene is TRBJ2-7, the V gene TRBV7-9, with 10 positions matching TRBD2. Per the germline V gene, CDR1 is SEHNR and CDR2 is FQNEAQ (reference sequence). CDR3 length: 15 amino acids. The V segment lost 8 bases and the J segment 6 bases; nucleotides outside the gene matches: 13. The CDR3 protein is CASEVLAGVVSEQYF. CDR3 bases: TGTGCCAGCGAAGTCCTAGCGGGAGTGGTTAGCGAGCAGTACTTC. Supplemented by reference TRBV7-9 and TRBJ2-7, the full variable domain reads DTGVSQNPRHKITKRGQNVTFRCDPISEHNRLYWYRQTLGQGPEFLTYFQNEAQLEKSRLLSDRFSAERPKGSFSTLEIQRTEQGDSAMYLCASEVLAGVVSEQYFGPGTRLTVT.

This sequence joins TRBV11-2 and TRBJ1-3; D is uncertain. The V gene lost 3 bases and the J gene lost 0 bases, with 9 bases spanning the gap. Germline CDR1 reads SGHAT; CDR2 reads FQNNGV. The CDR3 length is 15 residues. The CDR3 coding sequence is TGTGCCAGCAGCTTTGTGGCAAGCTCTGGAAACACCATATATTTT. Protein: CASSFVASSGNTIYF.

V and J are TRBV30 and TRBJ1-5; the D is unclear. V dropped 5 bases and J dropped 1 base, with 12 bases sitting between them. Germline loops: CDR1 GTSNPN, CDR2 SVGIG (reference sequence). The CDR3 length is 14 residues. The CDR3 loop is CAWAPGLSNQPQHF. The CDR3 coding sequence is TGTGCCTGGGCCCCGGGGTTGAGCAATCAGCCCCAGCATTTT.

This clonotype showed up many times. The chain is built from TRBV10-1 and TRBJ2-1; 8 bases line up with TRBD1. CDR3 length: 17 amino acids. Germline lookup yields CDR1 WNHNN and CDR2 SYGVQD (reference sequence). The trim removed 0 bases at V and 5 bases at J, leaving 9 bases unmatched. Written as DNA, the CDR3 is TGCGCCAGCAGTGAGTCGGAGTTAAGACAGGGGAACAATGAGCAGTTCTTC. Translating it yields CASSESELRQGNNEQFF.

Worth noting for this clonotype: The junction departs from germline at one end; a sequencing error may be responsible. The CDR3 here is CAGSRQVNEKLFF. The CDR3 DNA sequence: TGTGCCGGTAGCAGACAGGTTAATGAAAAACTGTTTTTT. J is TRBJ1-4 and V is TRBV19; perhaps TRBD1 as D (6 bases). This CDR3 comprises 13 residues. The germline CDR1 and CDR2 sequences are LNHDA and SQIVND (reference sequence).

The J gene is TRBJ1-6, the V gene TRBV3-1, with a tentative D call TRBD1 (6 bases). The CDR3 is 13 amino acids. Trimming took off 5 bases at V and 10 bases at J, with 12 bases between the two ends. Per germline, CDR1 LGHDT and CDR2 YNNKEL (reference sequence). The CDR3 protein is CASSVQGRSPLHF. The CDR3 nucleotides are TGTGCCAGCAGCGTGCAGGGGAGGTCACCCCTCCACTTT.

This clonotype was detected many times. The V and J genes are TRBV5-6 and TRBJ1-1; tentative D call: TRBD1 (6 bases). Trimming pared 4 bases from V and 5 bases from J, leaving 9 bases between. Germline CDR1 and CDR2: SGHDT and YYEEEE. This CDR3 is 12 amino acids long. DNA of the CDR3: TGTGCCAGCAGCCCTCAGGGGACTGAAGCTTTCTTT. Translating gives CASSPQGTEAFF.